This entry describes one T cell receptor beta chain. The antigen remains unidentified. The CDR3 spans 14 residues. CDR1 and CDR2 (germline): SNHLY, FYNNEI. With 60 Vbeta and 13 Jbeta primers, the PCR was carried out. Profiling relied on immunoSEQ multiplex PCR, and the TCRdb table lists in-frame clones only, not all of them. The data contain about 130,000 clones, 75% to 85% of them seen just once; the ten biggest clones take up 11%. The sample belongs to a study of cytomegalovirus exposure and HLA in healthy donors. Whole-study findings and limits: It was taken for granted in presence/absence analyses that sequencing depth across donors was roughly uniform. TCR beta sequences reportedly predicted most subjects' HLA-A and HLA-B alleles accurately.

The sequencing sample was made of PBMCs. The sequence came from a male donor in good health and CMV-seropositive. The rearrangement links TRBV2 to TRBJ2-5; 9 bases align to TRBD2. The J call is in doubt because the DNA end fits TRBJ2-7 better. The CDR3 region has the DNA TGTGCCAGCGGCGGGAGGGACAGCTCCTACGAGCAGTACTTC. The encoded protein is CASGGRDSSYEQYF.